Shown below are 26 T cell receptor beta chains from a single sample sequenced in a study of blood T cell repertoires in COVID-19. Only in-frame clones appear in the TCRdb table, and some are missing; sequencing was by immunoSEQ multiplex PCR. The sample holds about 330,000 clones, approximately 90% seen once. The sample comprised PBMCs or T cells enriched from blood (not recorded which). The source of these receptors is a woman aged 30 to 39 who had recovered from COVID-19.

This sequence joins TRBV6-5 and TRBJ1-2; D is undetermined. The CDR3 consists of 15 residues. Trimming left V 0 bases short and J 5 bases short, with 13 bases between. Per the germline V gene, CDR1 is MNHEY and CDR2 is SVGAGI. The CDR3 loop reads CASSYSAAPMYGYTF. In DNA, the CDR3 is TGTGCCAGCAGTTACTCGGCGGCCCCCATGTATGGCTACACCTTC.

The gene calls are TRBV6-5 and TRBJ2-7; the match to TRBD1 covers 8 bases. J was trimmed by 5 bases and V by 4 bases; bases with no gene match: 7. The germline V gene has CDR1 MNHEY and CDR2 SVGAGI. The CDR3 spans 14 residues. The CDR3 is CASSFGQGFHEQYF. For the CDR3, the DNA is TGTGCCAGCAGTTTCGGACAGGGTTTCCACGAGCAGTACTTC.

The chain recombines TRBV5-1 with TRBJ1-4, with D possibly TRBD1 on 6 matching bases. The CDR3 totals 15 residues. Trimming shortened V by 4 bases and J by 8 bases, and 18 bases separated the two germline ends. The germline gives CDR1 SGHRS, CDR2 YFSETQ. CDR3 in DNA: TGCGCCAGCAGCCCCGGCGCGGGGGCCGGAGAAAAACTGTTTTTT. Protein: CASSPGAGAGEKLFF.

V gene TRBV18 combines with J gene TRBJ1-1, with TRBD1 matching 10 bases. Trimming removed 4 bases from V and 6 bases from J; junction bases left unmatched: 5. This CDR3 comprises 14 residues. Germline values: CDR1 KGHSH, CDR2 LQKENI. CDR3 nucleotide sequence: TGTGCCAGCTCACAGACAGGGGGCGGCTCTGAAGCTTTCTTT. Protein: CASSQTGGGSEAFF.

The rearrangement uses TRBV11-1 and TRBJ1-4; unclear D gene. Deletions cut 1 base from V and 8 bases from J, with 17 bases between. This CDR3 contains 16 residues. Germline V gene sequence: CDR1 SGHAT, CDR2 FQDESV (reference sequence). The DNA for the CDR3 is TGTGCCAGCAGCTTAGGGGGAGGCGGCTTTGGAGAAAAACTGTTTTTT. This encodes CASSLGGGGFGEKLFF.

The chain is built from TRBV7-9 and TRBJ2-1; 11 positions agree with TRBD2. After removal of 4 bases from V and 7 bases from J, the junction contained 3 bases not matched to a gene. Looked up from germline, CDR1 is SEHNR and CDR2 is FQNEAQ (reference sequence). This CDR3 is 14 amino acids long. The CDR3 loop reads CASSSGLAVNEQFF. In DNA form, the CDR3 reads TGTGCCAGCAGCTCGGGACTAGCGGTAAATGAGCAGTTCTTC.

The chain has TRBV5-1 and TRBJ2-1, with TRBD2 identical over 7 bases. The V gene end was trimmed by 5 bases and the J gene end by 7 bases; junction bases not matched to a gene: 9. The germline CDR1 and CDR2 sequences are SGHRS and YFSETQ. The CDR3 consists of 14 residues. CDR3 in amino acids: CASSGTREGNEQFF. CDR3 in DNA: TGCGCCAGCAGTGGAACCAGGGAGGGGAATGAGCAGTTCTTC.

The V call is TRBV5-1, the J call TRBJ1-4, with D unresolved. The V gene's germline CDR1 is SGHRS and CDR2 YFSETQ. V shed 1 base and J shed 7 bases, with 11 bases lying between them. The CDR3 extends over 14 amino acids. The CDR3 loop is CASSLRERSEKLFF. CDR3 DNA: TGCGCCAGCAGCTTGCGGGAGAGGAGTGAAAAACTGTTTTTT.

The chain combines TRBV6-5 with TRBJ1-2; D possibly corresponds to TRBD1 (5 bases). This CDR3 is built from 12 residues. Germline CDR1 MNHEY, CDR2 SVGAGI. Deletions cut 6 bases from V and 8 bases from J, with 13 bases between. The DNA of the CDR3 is TGTGCCAGCAGACCACCTCAGGGCGGCTACACCTTC. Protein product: CASRPPQGGYTF.

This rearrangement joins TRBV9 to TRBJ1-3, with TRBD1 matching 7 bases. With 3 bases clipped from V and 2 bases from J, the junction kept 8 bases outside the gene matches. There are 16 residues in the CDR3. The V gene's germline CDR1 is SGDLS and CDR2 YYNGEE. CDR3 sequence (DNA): TGTGCCAGCAGCGCCTACGGGACAGATCCTGGAAACACCATATATTTT. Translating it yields CASSAYGTDPGNTIYF.

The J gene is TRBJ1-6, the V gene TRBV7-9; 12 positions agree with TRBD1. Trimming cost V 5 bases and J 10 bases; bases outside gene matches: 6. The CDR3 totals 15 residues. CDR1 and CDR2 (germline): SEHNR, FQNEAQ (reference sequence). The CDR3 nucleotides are TGTGCCAGCAGCGGCCGGGACAGGGGGCGGTCACCCCTCCACTTT. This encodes CASSGRDRGRSPLHF.

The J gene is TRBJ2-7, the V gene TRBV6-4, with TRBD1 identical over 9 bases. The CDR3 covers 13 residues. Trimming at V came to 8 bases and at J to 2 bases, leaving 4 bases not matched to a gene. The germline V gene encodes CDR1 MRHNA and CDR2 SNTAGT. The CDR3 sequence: CASWGQGAYEQYF. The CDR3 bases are TGTGCCAGCTGGGGACAGGGCGCCTACGAGCAGTACTTC.

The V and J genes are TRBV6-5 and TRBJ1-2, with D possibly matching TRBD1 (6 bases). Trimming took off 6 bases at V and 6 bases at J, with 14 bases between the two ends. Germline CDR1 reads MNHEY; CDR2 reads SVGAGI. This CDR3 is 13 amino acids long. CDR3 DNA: TGTGCCAGCAGCCGGACAGAAAAGGATGGCTACACCTTC. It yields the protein CASSRTEKDGYTF.

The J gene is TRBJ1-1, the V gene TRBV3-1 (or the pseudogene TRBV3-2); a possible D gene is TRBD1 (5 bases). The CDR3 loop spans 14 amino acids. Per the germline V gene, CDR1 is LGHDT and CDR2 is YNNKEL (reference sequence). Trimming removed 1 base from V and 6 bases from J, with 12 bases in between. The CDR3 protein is CASSQAPQGAEAFF. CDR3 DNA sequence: TGTGCCAGCAGCCAAGCCCCTCAAGGGGCTGAAGCTTTCTTT.

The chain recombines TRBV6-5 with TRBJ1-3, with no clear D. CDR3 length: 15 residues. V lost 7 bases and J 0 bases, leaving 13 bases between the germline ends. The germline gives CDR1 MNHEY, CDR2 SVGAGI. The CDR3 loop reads CASTLGPSSGNTIYF. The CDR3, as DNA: TGTGCCAGCACCCTAGGCCCTAGCTCTGGAAACACCATATATTTT.

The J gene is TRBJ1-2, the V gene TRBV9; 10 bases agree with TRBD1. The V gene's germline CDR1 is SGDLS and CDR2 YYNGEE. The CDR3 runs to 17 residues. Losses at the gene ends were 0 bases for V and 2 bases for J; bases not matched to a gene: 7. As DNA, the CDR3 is TGTGCCAGCAGCGTAGAGGCCCCGGGACAGGGGAACTATGGCTACACCTTC. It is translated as CASSVEAPGQGNYGYTF.

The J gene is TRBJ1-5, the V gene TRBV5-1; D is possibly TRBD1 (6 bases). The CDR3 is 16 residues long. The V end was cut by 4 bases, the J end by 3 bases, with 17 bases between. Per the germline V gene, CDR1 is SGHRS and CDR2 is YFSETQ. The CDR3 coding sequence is TGCGCCAGCAGCCCGGGGGGAGGGGGGCACAATCAGCCCCAGCATTTT. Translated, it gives CASSPGGGGHNQPQHF.

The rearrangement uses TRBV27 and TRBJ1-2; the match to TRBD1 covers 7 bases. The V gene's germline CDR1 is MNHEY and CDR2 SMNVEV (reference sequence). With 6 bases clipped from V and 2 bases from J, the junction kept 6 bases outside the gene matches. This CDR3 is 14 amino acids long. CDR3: CASRPGQQNYGYTF. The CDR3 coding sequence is TGTGCCAGCAGGCCGGGACAGCAGAACTATGGCTACACCTTC.

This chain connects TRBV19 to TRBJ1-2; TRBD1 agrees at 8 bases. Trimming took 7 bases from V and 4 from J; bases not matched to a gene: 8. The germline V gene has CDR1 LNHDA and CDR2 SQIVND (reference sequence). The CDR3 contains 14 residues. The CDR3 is CASTPGQGFYGYTF. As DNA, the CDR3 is TGTGCCAGTACACCAGGACAGGGCTTCTATGGCTACACCTTC.

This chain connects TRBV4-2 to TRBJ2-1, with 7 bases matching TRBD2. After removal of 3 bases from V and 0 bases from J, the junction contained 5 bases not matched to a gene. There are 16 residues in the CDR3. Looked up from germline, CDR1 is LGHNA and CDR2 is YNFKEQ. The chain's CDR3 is CASSQATSASYNEQFF. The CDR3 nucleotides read TGTGCCAGCAGCCAGGCAACTAGCGCCTCCTACAATGAGCAGTTCTTC.

CDR3 amino acids: CASSSPSGYGYTF. The CDR3 coding sequence is TGTGCCAGCAGCTCCCCCTCAGGGTATGGCTACACCTTC. The gene calls are TRBV5-5 and TRBJ1-2, with D possibly being TRBD1 (5 bases). The CDR3 is 13 residues long. The V end was cut by 3 bases, the J end by 5 bases, with 11 bases between. CDR1 and CDR2 (germline): SGHKS, YYEKEE (reference sequence).

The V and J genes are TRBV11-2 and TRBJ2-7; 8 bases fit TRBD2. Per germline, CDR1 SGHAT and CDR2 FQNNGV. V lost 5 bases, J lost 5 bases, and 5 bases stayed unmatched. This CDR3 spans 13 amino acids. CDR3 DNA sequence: TGTGCCAGCAGCGAACGGGGGGGAGACGAGCAGTACTTC. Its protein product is CASSERGGDEQYF. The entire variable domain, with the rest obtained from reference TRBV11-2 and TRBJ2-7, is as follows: EAGVAQSPRYKIIEKRQSVAFWCNPISGHATLYWYQQILGQGPKLLIQFQNNGVVDDSQLPKDRFSAERLKGVDSTLKIQPAKLEDSAVYLCASSERGGDEQYFGPGTRLTVT.

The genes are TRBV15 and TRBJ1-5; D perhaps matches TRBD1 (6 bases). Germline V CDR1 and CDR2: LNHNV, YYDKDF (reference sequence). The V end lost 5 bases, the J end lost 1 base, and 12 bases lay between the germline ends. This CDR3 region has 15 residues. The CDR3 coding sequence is TGTGCCACCAGCCCAAGGGGGGGGAGCAATCAGCCCCAGCATTTT. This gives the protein CATSPRGGSNQPQHF.

The CDR3 here is CAWDQTGYGYTF. The CDR3 DNA reads as TGTGCCTGGGATCAGACAGGCTATGGCTACACCTTC. This chain connects TRBV30 to TRBJ1-2, with a possible D match to TRBD1 (6 bases). V lost 5 bases to trimming and J lost 4 bases, with 11 bases between them. The CDR3 loop spans 12 amino acids. Germline V CDR1 and CDR2: GTSNPN, SVGIG (reference sequence). Combining the CDR3 with reference TRBV30 and TRBJ1-2 gives the whole variable domain SQTIHQWPATLVQPVGSPLSLECTVEGTSNPNLYWYRQAAGRGLQLLFYSVGIGQISSEVPQNLSASRPQDRQFILSSKKLLLSDSGFYLCAWDQTGYGYTFGSGTRLTVV.

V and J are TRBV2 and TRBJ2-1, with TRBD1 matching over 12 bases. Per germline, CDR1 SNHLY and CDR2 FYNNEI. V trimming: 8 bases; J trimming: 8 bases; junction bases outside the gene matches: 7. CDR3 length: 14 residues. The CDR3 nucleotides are TGTGCCAGCGCCGGGGACAGGGGGCTCCATGAGCAGTTCTTC. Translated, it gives CASAGDRGLHEQFF.

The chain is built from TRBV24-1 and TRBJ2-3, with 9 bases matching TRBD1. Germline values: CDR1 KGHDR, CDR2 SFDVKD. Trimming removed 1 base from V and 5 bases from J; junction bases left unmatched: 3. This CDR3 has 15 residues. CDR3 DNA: TGTGCCACCAGTGATTTCGACAGGGGGGGAGATACGCAGTATTTT. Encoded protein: CATSDFDRGGDTQYF.